The 28 T cell receptor beta chains listed next were all sequenced from one sample in a study of T cell responses to AZD1222 COVID-19 vaccine. Sequencing used immunoSEQ multiplex PCR; TCRdb keeps in-frame clones, though not all of them. The table has roughly 150,000 clones, 80% to 95% seen once. The source material was peripheral blood, sampled on day 0 of AZD1222 vaccination. Receptor source: an adult in good health.

This chain joins TRBV5-1 and TRBJ1-5; tentatively, D is TRBD1 (6 bases). The germline V gene has CDR1 SGHRS and CDR2 YFSETQ. This CDR3 is built from 15 residues. V gave up 4 bases and J gave up 9 bases, with 20 bases separating them. The CDR3 DNA follows: TGCGCCAGCAGCAAAAATCCCGGGGGCGAGGGGCCCCAGCATTTT. This translates into CASSKNPGGEGPQHF.

The chain uses TRBV4-1 and TRBJ1-6; 9 bases match TRBD1. Germline V gene data show CDR1 as MGHRA and CDR2 as YSYEKL. The CDR3 has 15 residues. After removal of 2 bases from V and 10 bases from J, the junction contained 6 bases not matched to a gene. CDR3 DNA sequence: TGCGCCAGCAGCCAAACTGACAGGGGGGTCTCACCCCTCCACTTT. Translation: CASSQTDRGVSPLHF.

This chain connects TRBV3-1 (or the pseudogene TRBV3-2) to TRBJ1-6; 7 bases line up with TRBD1. Germline lookup yields CDR1 LGHDT and CDR2 YNNKEL (reference sequence). There are 15 residues in the CDR3. Trimming removed 0 bases from V and 10 bases from J; junction bases left unmatched: 6. CDR3 in DNA: TGTGCCAGCAGCCAAGATCGGGACAGAGGATCACCCCTCCACTTT. The encoded protein is CASSQDRDRGSPLHF.

The chain couples TRBV3-1 (or the pseudogene TRBV3-2) to TRBJ2-7; 10 bases fit TRBD2. The CDR3 is 13 residues long. Germline V gene data show CDR1 as LGHDT and CDR2 as YNNKEL (reference sequence). V gave up 6 bases and J gave up 4 bases; unmatched junction bases: 3. The CDR3 DNA is TGTGCCAGCAGTACTAGCGGGACTTACGAGCAGTACTTC. Its protein is CASSTSGTYEQYF.

The genes are TRBV3-1 (or the pseudogene TRBV3-2) and TRBJ2-7; D remains unclear. Germline lookup yields CDR1 LGHDT and CDR2 YNNKEL (reference sequence). Trimming removed 0 bases from V and 7 bases from J, with 4 bases in between. This CDR3 has 11 amino acids. CDR3 DNA: TGTGCCAGCAGCCAAGAGATAGAGCAGTACTTC. It codes for CASSQEIEQYF.

The chain has TRBV24-1 and TRBJ2-7; D is possibly TRBD1 or TRBD2 (6 bases each). CDR1 and CDR2 from the germline V gene are KGHDR and SFDVKD. CDR3 length equals 17 residues. V lost 2 bases and J lost 2, with 18 bases in between. The CDR3: CATSDSKGGTKTYEQYF. The CDR3 coding sequence is TGTGCCACCAGTGATTCAAAAGGGGGGACCAAGACCTACGAGCAGTACTTC.

This chain joins TRBV2 and TRBJ1-5; 9 bases are shared with TRBD1. This CDR3 has 15 residues. From germline, CDR1 is SNHLY and CDR2 FYNNEI. The ends lost 6 bases at V and 2 bases at J; junction bases unmatched: 5. The CDR3 coding sequence is TGTGCCAGCAGAGGGGACAGGGAGGGCAATCAGCCCCAGCATTTT. This sequence encodes CASRGDREGNQPQHF.

The J gene is TRBJ2-7, the V gene TRBV7-8; possibly TRBD1 for D (5 bases). The CDR3 is made up of 16 amino acids. The V gene's germline CDR1 is SGHVS and CDR2 FQNEAQ. With 7 bases removed from V and 0 bases from J, the gap between germline ends came to 19 bases. The CDR3 nucleotides read TGTGCCAGCACCCAAGACAGCTCGGAGAGCTCCTACGAGCAGTACTTC. Protein: CASTQDSSESSYEQYF.

This chain connects TRBV9 to TRBJ1-6; tentative D call: TRBD1 (6 bases). The germline V gene encodes CDR1 SGDLS and CDR2 YYNGEE. V lost 2 bases and J lost 9, with 15 bases in between. This CDR3 has 15 residues. CDR3 sequence (DNA): TGTGCCAGCAGCGTGACAGGCGAACGGGGTTCACCCCTCCACTTT. Residues: CASSVTGERGSPLHF.

J is TRBJ2-1 and V is TRBV6-5; unclear D gene. V dropped 0 bases and J dropped 8 bases, with 8 bases sitting between them. The CDR3 has 13 amino acids. Germline V gene sequence: CDR1 MNHEY, CDR2 SVGAGI. The CDR3 reads CASSYSRWDEQFF. The CDR3 bases are TGTGCCAGCAGTTACTCGCGATGGGATGAGCAGTTCTTC.

The rearrangement joins TRBV6-2 or TRBV6-3 to TRBJ1-5; 7 nucleotides align to TRBD1. The germline V gene encodes CDR1 MNHEY and CDR2 SVGEGT. CDR3 length: 18 amino acids. With 4 bases clipped from V and 0 bases from J, the junction kept 12 bases outside the gene matches. CDR3 residues: CASSWATGSIGSNQPQHF. As DNA, the CDR3 is TGTGCCAGCAGTTGGGCGACAGGGTCGATAGGTAGCAATCAGCCCCAGCATTTT.

V is TRBV30 and J is TRBJ1-4, with TRBD1 as a possible D gene (5 bases). CDR3 length: 13 residues. V was shortened by 5 bases and J by 3 bases, with 10 bases between the two germline ends. Looked up from germline, CDR1 is GTSNPN and CDR2 is SVGIG (reference sequence). This CDR3 is CAWGDGANEKLFF. CDR3 DNA sequence: TGTGCCTGGGGGGACGGCGCTAATGAAAAACTGTTTTTT. Using reference TRBV30 and TRBJ1-4 for the parts outside the CDR3, the full variable domain is SQTIHQWPATLVQPVGSPLSLECTVEGTSNPNLYWYRQAAGRGLQLLFYSVGIGQISSEVPQNLSASRPQDRQFILSSKKLLLSDSGFYLCAWGDGANEKLFFGSGTQLSVL.

The J gene is TRBJ2-3, the V gene TRBV5-1; the match to TRBD1 covers 8 bases. V dropped 3 bases and J dropped 2; count of bases not matched to a gene: 11. The CDR3 consists of 17 residues. The germline V gene has CDR1 SGHRS and CDR2 YFSETQ. CDR3 region: CASSSAGWGQVTDTQYF. Here the CDR3 DNA reads TGCGCCAGCAGCTCCGCCGGCTGGGGACAGGTCACAGATACGCAGTATTTT.

This chain connects TRBV5-1 to TRBJ1-6; D gene ambiguous. The CDR3 is 13 amino acids. The germline V gene has CDR1 SGHRS and CDR2 YFSETQ. V was pared by 2 bases and J by 8 bases, with 8 bases between. The CDR3 here is CASSFSGDSPLHF. The CDR3 DNA follows: TGCGCCAGCAGCTTTAGTGGGGATTCACCCCTCCACTTT.

CDR3 DNA: TGCGCCAGCAGCCAAGGAAACCGGGTTAGCTCCTACGAGCAGTACTTC. Translation: CASSQGNRVSSYEQYF. The V and J genes are TRBV4-1 and TRBJ2-7, with no clear D. V was clipped by 1 base and J by 0 bases, with 13 bases between them. CDR3 length: 16 residues. Germline V gene data show CDR1 as MGHRA and CDR2 as YSYEKL.

The CDR3 loop reads CASSPVGTGVNLKETQYF. As DNA, the CDR3 is TGCGCCAGCAGCCCGGTTGGGACAGGAGTTAACTTGAAAGAGACCCAGTACTTC. The chain carries TRBV5-1 and TRBJ2-5; 8 bases are a match to TRBD1. The ends lost 4 bases at V and 3 bases at J; junction bases unmatched: 17. The CDR3 has 18 residues. CDR1 is SGHRS, CDR2 YFSETQ, per germline. Supplemented by reference TRBV5-1 and TRBJ2-5, the full variable domain reads KAGVTQTPRYLIKTRGQQVTLSCSPISGHRSVSWYQQTPGQGLQFLFEYFSETQRNKGNFPGRFSGRQFSNSRSEMNVSTLELGDSALYLCASSPVGTGVNLKETQYFGPGTRLLVL.

This rearrangement joins TRBV5-5 to TRBJ1-1; unclear D gene. Between the trimmed V and J ends, which lost 4 bases and 1 base, there was a span of 14 bases. The CDR3 contains 15 residues. The germline V gene has CDR1 SGHKS and CDR2 YYEKEE (reference sequence). CDR3 bases: TGTGCCAGCAGCCTCATGGACGGAGGGAACACTGAAGCTTTCTTT. Amino acid sequence: CASSLMDGGNTEAFF.

V gene TRBV6-5 combines with J gene TRBJ1-5, with D tentatively TRBD1 (5 bases). V was shortened by 7 bases and J by 9 bases, with 22 bases between the two germline ends. Germline lookup yields CDR1 MNHEY and CDR2 SVGAGI. The CDR3 sequence is 15 residues long. As DNA, the CDR3 is TGTGCCAGCATTGGGGCCATGGGGGAGGGAGGGCCCCAGCATTTT. Amino acid sequence: CASIGAMGEGGPQHF.

J is TRBJ1-4 and V is TRBV7-8, with a tentative D call TRBD1 (6 bases). This CDR3 region has 14 residues. Germline V gene data show CDR1 as SGHVS and CDR2 as FQNEAQ. V lost 7 bases to trimming and J lost 8 bases, with 17 bases between them. Here the CDR3 DNA reads TGTGCCAGCATGAGAGGGGGGGTCGGGGAAAAACTGTTTTTT. Translated, it gives CASMRGGVGEKLFF.

The chain has TRBV5-8 and TRBJ2-1, with TRBD2 identical over 10 bases. Germline V lookup: CDR1 SGHTS, CDR2 YDEGEE. V was pared by 1 base and J by 9 bases, with 7 bases of the junction left unmatched. The CDR3 consists of 15 residues. The DNA of the CDR3 is TGTGCCAGCAGCTTGAAGTCTAGCGGGAGTGGTGAGCAGTTCTTC. Translated, it gives CASSLKSSGSGEQFF.

This sequence joins TRBV19 and TRBJ1-2; D gene ambiguous. Germline CDR1 LNHDA, CDR2 SQIVND (reference sequence). This CDR3 is 13 amino acids long. V was cut by 6 bases and J by 3 bases, with 11 bases left in between. DNA of the CDR3: TGTGCCAGTAGCATTAGCGGCTACTATGGCTACACCTTC. Translation: CASSISGYYGYTF.

For the CDR3, the DNA is TGTGCCAGTACGGACAGGGGGCTGGCAGATACGCAGTATTTT. Protein: CASTDRGLADTQYF. V gene TRBV2 combines with J gene TRBJ2-3; 11 positions match TRBD1. Germline CDR1 is SNHLY and CDR2 is FYNNEI. CDR3 size: 14 residues. Trimming at V came to 9 bases and at J to 4 bases, leaving 6 bases not matched to a gene. Full variable domain (missing parts from reference TRBV2 and TRBJ2-3): EPEVTQTPSHQVTQMGQEVILRCVPISNHLYFYWYRQILGQKVEFLVSFYNNEISEKSEIFDDQFSVERPDGSNFTLKIRSTKLEDSAMYFCASTDRGLADTQYFGPGTRLTVL.

V is TRBV28 and J is TRBJ2-7, with D tentatively TRBD1 or TRBD2 (6 bases each). This CDR3 region has 13 residues. Germline V gene sequence: CDR1 MDHEN, CDR2 SYDVKM. V gave up 7 bases and J gave up 3 bases, with 13 bases separating them. The CDR3 coding sequence is TGTGCCAGCAACGCGGGACACAACTACGAGCAGTACTTC. It is translated as CASNAGHNYEQYF.

This chain uses TRBV7-3 with TRBJ1-1; 8 bases map to TRBD1. The CDR3 consists of 14 residues. After removal of 4 bases from V and 4 bases from J, the junction contained 5 bases not matched to a gene. Germline V gene lookup returns CDR1 SGHTA and CDR2 FQGTGA. The CDR3 DNA reads TGTGCCAGCAGCTCCCAGGGGGCGCCCACTGAAGCTTTCTTT. This codes for CASSSQGAPTEAFF.

This sequence joins TRBV10-3 and TRBJ2-2; 7 nucleotides align to TRBD2. CDR3 length equals 14 residues. V lost 6 bases and J lost 0; bases outside the gene matches: 1. Germline values: CDR1 ENHRY, CDR2 SYGVKD. In nucleotides, the CDR3 is TGTGCCATCAGGCTAGCGGCGAACACCGGGGAGCTGTTTTTT. Translating gives CAIRLAANTGELFF.

This sequence joins TRBV28 and TRBJ1-2; D gene unclear. CDR1 MDHEN and CDR2 SYDVKM come from the germline V gene. There are 13 residues in the CDR3. V was cut by 2 bases and J by 8 bases, with 12 bases left in between. CDR3 region: CASSLPIGGGYTF. The CDR3 region has the DNA TGTGCCAGCAGTTTACCCATTGGCGGAGGCTACACCTTC.

CDR3 amino acids: CASSKEGGLETQYF. The CDR3 DNA is TGCGCCAGCAGCAAGGAAGGGGGGCTGGAGACCCAGTACTTC. The V call is TRBV5-1, the J call TRBJ2-5, with D tentatively TRBD1 or TRBD2 (6 bases each). The CDR3 is 14 residues long. V was clipped by 4 bases and J by 5 bases, with 15 bases between them. Looked up from germline, CDR1 is SGHRS and CDR2 is YFSETQ.

This clone showed up just once. The chain employs TRBV4-1 and TRBJ1-3, with D perhaps matching TRBD1 (5 bases). This CDR3 spans 13 amino acids. The V and J ends lost 1 base and 6 bases respectively, with 7 bases between them. Per germline, CDR1 MGHRA and CDR2 YSYEKL. The CDR3 sequence is CASSQGQLNTIYF. CDR3 DNA: TGCGCCAGCAGCCAAGGACAGCTAAACACCATATATTTT.